The T cell receptor beta chain under discussion was sequenced for a study of human T cells and chemical hapten exposure. Turning to the study itself: DPC 0.01% went on the upper back by patch test, with reading at 6 days.

Specified time point: patch test 3, about 24 weeks after DPC sensitization. Treatment indicated: therapeutic diphenylcyclopropenone sensitization with weekly scalp DPC. The library tagged individual cDNA molecules with unique molecular identifiers. Per the original methods: Across samples, TCR counts had a median of about 93,000 and ranged from roughly 23,224 to 690,600. TCRdb used MiXCR to reprocess the RACE reads, holding one entry per CDR3 protein. Clone size and V and J calls follow TCRdb, not the original study. This table holds tens of thousands of distinct CDR3 sequences, 9.9% found once. This clonotype occurred many times. V lost 8 bases, J lost 1 base, and 11 bases lay in between. CDR1 and CDR2 (germline): MRHNA, SNTAGT. CDR3 size: 13 residues.

The sequences come from whole blood, collected in connection with sensitization to the hapten diphenylcyclopropenone (DPC). This TCR came from a woman between 40 and 50 years old with alopecia areata. Some clones in this sample may be carry-over from other donors' samples. The gene calls are TRBV6-4 and TRBJ1-1, with a weak D call TRBD1 (6 bases). The CDR3 bases are TGTGCCAGCCGGTACAGGGAGAACACTGAAGCTTTCTTT. This translates into CASRYRENTEAFF.